The entry below gives a single T cell receptor beta chain sequence along with its context. This specimen belongs to a study of cytomegalovirus exposure and HLA in healthy donors. Germline lookup yields CDR1 SGHRS and CDR2 YFSETQ. V was shortened by 0 bases and J by 8 bases, with 8 bases between the two germline ends. The CDR3 length is 12 residues. This PCR relied on a set of 60 Vbeta primers and 13 Jbeta primers. The protocol was immunoSEQ multiplex PCR, while the TCRdb copy is restricted to in-frame clones and leaves out a portion. The sample records some 150,000 clones, 64% being singletons. The source material was PBMCs. J is TRBJ1-1 and V is TRBV5-1, with no clear D. This TCR came from a woman aged 25-40 years in good health and CMV-seropositive. CDR3 DNA: TGCGCCAGCAGCTTGGGGTTTAGCGAAGCTTTCTTT. Protein sequence: CASSLGFSEAFF. Full variable domain (outside the CDR3, taken from reference TRBV5-1 and TRBJ1-1): KAGVTQTPRYLIKTRGQQVTLSCSPISGHRSVSWYQQTPGQGLQFLFEYFSETQRNKGNFPGRFSGRQFSNSRSEMNVSTLELGDSALYLCASSLGFSEAFFGQGTRLTVV.